This paragraph covers one T cell receptor (beta chain) sequence. The sample is drawn from a study of blood T cell repertoires in COVID-19. Clones were read by immunoSEQ multiplex PCR, and TCRdb kept only the in-frame ones, dropping some. This table holds about 170,000 clones, around 85% found once. This CDR3 has 17 amino acids. Per germline, CDR1 LGHNA and CDR2 YSLEER. J gave up 4 bases and V 0 bases, and 6 bases lay outside the gene matches. The source is a man aged 55 to 70 who had recovered from COVID-19. What was sequenced was peripheral blood. The chain uses TRBV4-3 and TRBJ1-2, with 12 bases fitting TRBD1. CDR3 coding DNA: TGCGCCAGCAGCCAAGAGGCGGGACAGGGGGCGGGCTATGGCTACACCTTC. Protein product: CASSQEAGQGAGYGYTF.